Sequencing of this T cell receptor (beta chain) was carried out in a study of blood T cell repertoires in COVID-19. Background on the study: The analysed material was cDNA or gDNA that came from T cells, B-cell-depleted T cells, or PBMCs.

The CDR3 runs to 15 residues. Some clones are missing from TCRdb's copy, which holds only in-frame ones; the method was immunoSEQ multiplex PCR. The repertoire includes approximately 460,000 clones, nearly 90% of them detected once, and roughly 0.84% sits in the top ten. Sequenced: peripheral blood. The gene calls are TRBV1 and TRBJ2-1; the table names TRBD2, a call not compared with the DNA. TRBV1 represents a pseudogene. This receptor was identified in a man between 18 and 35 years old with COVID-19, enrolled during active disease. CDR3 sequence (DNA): TGCACCAGCAGCCGTAACGGGAGGGGTAGGAATGAGCAGTTCTTC. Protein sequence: CTSSRNGRGRNEQFF.